Presented here are 14 T cell receptor beta chains from one specimen sequenced in a study of untreated major depressive disorder. TCRdb's table, derived via immunoSEQ multiplex PCR, lists solely in-frame clones and lacks some. The table shows about 21,000 clones, with nearly 90% occurring only once. The sequencing sample was made of CD4+ T cells from PBMCs. These receptors were collected from a woman in her forties in good health.

This clone has more than one count but fewer than ten. This sequence joins TRBV7-2 and TRBJ2-2, with 9 bases aligning to TRBD2. The CDR3 runs to 17 residues. Germline CDR1 is SGHTA and CDR2 is FQGNSA. The V and J ends lost 5 bases and 5 bases, in that order; junction bases with no gene match: 12. The CDR3 DNA is TGTGCCAGCAGCCTTCTAGCGGGATTGACGGGGACCGGGGAGCTGTTTTTT. As protein: CASSLLAGLTGTGELFF.

The V and J genes are TRBV7-2 and TRBJ2-7, with 9 positions matching TRBD2. Germline V gene sequence: CDR1 SGHTA, CDR2 FQGNSA. The CDR3 has 14 amino acids. The ends lost 0 bases at V and 4 bases at J; junction bases unmatched: 1. The chain's CDR3 is CASSLAAGGYEQYV. CDR3 bases: TGTGCCAGCAGCTTAGCGGCGGGGGGGTACGAGCAGTACGTC.

This chain joins TRBV28 and TRBJ2-7; D is uncertain. The CDR3 loop spans 15 amino acids. Germline assignment: CDR1 MDHEN and CDR2 SYDVKM. Trimming stripped 1 base from V and 2 bases from J, with 12 bases between. The DNA for the CDR3 is TGTGCCAGCAGTTTATCCAACGACCGAACCTACGAGCAGTACGTC. The encoded protein is CASSLSNDRTYEQYV.

This rearrangement joins TRBV7-2 to TRBJ2-3; no clear D gene. The CDR3 runs 15 residues. Germline CDR1 is SGHTA and CDR2 is FQGNSA. Deletions cut 3 bases from V and 2 bases from J, with 12 bases between. The CDR3 nucleotides read TGTGCCAGCAGCTTTTCGCTAGGGCACACAGATACGCAGTATTTT. Its translation is CASSFSLGHTDTQYF.

The chain employs TRBV4-1 and TRBJ1-4; perhaps TRBD1 as D (5 bases). CDR1 and CDR2 from the germline V gene are MGHRA and YSYEKL. The ends were cut back, 6 bases at V and 4 bases at J, with 12 bases in the middle. This CDR3 is built from 14 residues. The CDR3, as DNA: TGCGCCAGCAGAATACCCGGGGGTAATGAAAAACTGTTTTTT. It encodes CASRIPGGNEKLFF.

The V call is TRBV30, the J call TRBJ2-3; no clear D. Per germline, CDR1 GTSNPN and CDR2 SVGIG (reference sequence). The CDR3 is made up of 13 amino acids. The germline V and J ends were trimmed by 7 bases and 0 bases, with 11 bases remaining between them. CDR3 amino acids: CASTEGSTDTQYF. The CDR3 DNA sequence: TGTGCCTCCACGGAAGGTAGCACAGATACGCAGTATTTT.

The rearrangement links TRBV5-4 to TRBJ2-5, with a tentative D call TRBD2 (7 bases). The CDR3 loop spans 14 amino acids. Trimming left V 10 bases short and J 3 bases short, with 19 bases between. Germline V lookup: CDR1 SGHNT, CDR2 YYREEE (reference sequence). CDR3 residues: CAGSRGAREETQYF. DNA of the CDR3: TGTGCCGGATCCCGGGGGGCACGGGAAGAGACCCAGTACTTC.

Written as DNA, the CDR3 is TGTGCCAGCCAGTTACAGGGATCCACAGATACGCAGTATTTT. It encodes CASQLQGSTDTQYF. The V call is TRBV7-2, the J call TRBJ2-3, with TRBD1 as a possible D gene (6 bases). Trimming took off 8 bases at V and 2 bases at J, with 14 bases between the two ends. CDR3 length equals 14 residues. CDR1 and CDR2 from the germline V gene are SGHTA and FQGNSA.

This sequence joins TRBV5-1 and TRBJ2-5; D assignment may be TRBD1 or TRBD2 (5 bases each). Germline V gene lookup returns CDR1 SGHRS and CDR2 YFSETQ. V shed 0 bases and J shed 3 bases, with 18 bases lying between them. The CDR3 sequence is 17 residues long. In DNA, the CDR3 is TGCGCCAGCAGCTTGGCCCGTATGGGGGACCGTAAAGAGACCCAGTACTTC. Residues: CASSLARMGDRKETQYF.

The genes are TRBV2 and TRBJ2-1, with TRBD2 identical over 14 bases. Trimming at V came to 9 bases and at J to 6 bases, leaving 4 bases not matched to a gene. CDR3 length: 14 amino acids. Germline V lookup: CDR1 SNHLY, CDR2 FYNNEI. Here the CDR3 DNA reads TGTGCCAGAGGGACTAGCGGGGGCCGCAATGAGCAGTTCTTC. It codes for CARGTSGGRNEQFF.

This clone was detected only a few times. The genes are TRBV4-2 and TRBJ2-1; 7 bases are shared with TRBD1. The germline CDR1 and CDR2 sequences are LGHNA and YNFKEQ. The CDR3 sequence is 15 residues long. V gave up 4 bases and J gave up 0 bases; unmatched junction bases: 3. The CDR3 DNA reads as TGTGCCAGCAGCCGTGGACAGGACTCCTACAATGAGCAGTTCTTC. It yields the protein CASSRGQDSYNEQFF.

The V call is TRBV9, the J call TRBJ2-1; TRBD1 agrees at 7 bases. V shed 2 bases, J shed 2 bases, and the junction held 10 bases outside the gene matches. The CDR3 sequence is 17 residues long. Germline values: CDR1 SGDLS, CDR2 YYNGEE. DNA of the CDR3: TGTGCCAGCAGCGTGCGTCCGTGGGGACAGACCTACAATGAGCAGTTCTTC. Translation gives CASSVRPWGQTYNEQFF. The full variable domain, rest sourced from reference TRBV9 and TRBJ2-1, is DSGVTQTPKHLITATGQRVTLRCSPRSGDLSVYWYQQSLDQGLQFLIQYYNGEERAKGNILERFSAQQFPDLHSELNLSSLELGDSALYFCASSVRPWGQTYNEQFFGPGTRLTVL.

This sequence joins TRBV9 and TRBJ2-3, with D perhaps given as TRBD1 or TRBD2 (6 bases each). V shed 0 bases and J shed 1 base, with 15 bases lying between them. CDR3 length: 17 amino acids. CDR1 and CDR2 from the germline V gene are SGDLS and YYNGEE. CDR3 in DNA: TGTGCCAGCAGCGTAGTGGTCGGGGGCGGGGGCACAGATACGCAGTATTTT. This translates into CASSVVVGGGGTDTQYF.

The table lists this clone with a count of one. As DNA, the CDR3 is TGCGCCAGCAGCCTCCTTGGAGTCGGGAGTGAAAAACTGTTTTTT. The encoded protein is CASSLLGVGSEKLFF. This rearrangement joins TRBV4-1 to TRBJ1-4; D uncertain. The CDR3 length is 15 residues. The germline gives CDR1 MGHRA, CDR2 YSYEKL. The V gene lost 4 bases and the J gene lost 7 bases, with 16 bases spanning the gap.